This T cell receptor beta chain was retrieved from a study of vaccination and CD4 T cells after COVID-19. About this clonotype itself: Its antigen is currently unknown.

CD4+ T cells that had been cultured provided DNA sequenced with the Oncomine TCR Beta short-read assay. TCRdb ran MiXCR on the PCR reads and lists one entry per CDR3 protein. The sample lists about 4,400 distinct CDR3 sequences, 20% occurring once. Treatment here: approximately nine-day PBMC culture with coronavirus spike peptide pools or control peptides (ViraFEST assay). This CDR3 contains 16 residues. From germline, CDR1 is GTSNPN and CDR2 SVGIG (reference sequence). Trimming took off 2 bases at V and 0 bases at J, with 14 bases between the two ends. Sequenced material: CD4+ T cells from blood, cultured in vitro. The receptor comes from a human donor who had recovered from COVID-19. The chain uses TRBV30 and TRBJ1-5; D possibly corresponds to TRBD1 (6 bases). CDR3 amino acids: CAWSYRDQISNQPQHF. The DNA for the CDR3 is TGTGCCTGGAGTTACAGGGACCAAATTAGCAATCAGCCCCAGCATTTT.